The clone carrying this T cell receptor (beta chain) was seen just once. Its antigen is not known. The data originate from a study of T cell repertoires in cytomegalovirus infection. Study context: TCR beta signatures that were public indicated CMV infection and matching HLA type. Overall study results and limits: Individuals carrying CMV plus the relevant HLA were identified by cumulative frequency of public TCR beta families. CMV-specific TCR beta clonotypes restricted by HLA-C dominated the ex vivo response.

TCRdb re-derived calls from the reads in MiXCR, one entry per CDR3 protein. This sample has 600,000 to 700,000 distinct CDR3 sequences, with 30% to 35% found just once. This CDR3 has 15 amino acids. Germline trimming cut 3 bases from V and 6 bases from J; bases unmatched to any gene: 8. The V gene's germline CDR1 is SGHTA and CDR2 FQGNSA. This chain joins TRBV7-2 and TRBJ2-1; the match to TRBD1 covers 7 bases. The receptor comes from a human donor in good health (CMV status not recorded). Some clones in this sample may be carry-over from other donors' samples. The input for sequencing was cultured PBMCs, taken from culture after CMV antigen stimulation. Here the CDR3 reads CASSLTGFRSNEQFF. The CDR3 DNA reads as TGTGCCAGCAGCTTGACAGGGTTCCGGTCCAATGAGCAGTTCTTC.